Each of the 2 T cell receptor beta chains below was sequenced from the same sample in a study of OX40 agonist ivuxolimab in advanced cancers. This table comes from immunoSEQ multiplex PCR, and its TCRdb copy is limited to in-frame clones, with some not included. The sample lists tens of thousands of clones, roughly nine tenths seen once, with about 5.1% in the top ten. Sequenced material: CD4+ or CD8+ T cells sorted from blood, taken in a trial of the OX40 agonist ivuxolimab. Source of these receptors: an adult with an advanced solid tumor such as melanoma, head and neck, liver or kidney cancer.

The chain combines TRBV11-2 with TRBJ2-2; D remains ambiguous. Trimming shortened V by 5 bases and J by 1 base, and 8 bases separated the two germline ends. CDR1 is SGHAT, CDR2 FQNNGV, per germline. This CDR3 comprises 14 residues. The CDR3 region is CASSRPRNTGELFF. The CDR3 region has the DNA TGTGCCAGCAGCCGCCCCAGGAACACCGGGGAGCTGTTTTTT.

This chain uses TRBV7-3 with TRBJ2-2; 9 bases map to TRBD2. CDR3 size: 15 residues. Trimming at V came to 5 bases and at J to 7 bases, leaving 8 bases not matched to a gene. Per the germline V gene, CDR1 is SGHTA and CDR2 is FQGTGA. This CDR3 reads CASSPRTSAGGELFF. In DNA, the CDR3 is TGTGCCAGCAGCCCCCGGACTAGCGCGGGCGGGGAGCTGTTTTTT.